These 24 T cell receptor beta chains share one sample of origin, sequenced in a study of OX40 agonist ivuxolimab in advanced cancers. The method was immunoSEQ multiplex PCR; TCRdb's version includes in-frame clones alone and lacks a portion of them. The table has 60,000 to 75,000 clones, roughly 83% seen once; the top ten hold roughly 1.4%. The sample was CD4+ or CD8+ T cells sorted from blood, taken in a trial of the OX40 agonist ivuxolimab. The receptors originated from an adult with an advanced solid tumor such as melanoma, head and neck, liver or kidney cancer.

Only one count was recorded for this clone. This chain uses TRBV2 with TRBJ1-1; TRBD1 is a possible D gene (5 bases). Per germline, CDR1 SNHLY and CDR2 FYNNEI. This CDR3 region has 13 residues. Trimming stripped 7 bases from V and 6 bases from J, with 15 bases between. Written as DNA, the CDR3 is TGTGCCAGCACCCGGGACCGGGACCCTGAAGCTTTCTTT. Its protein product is CASTRDRDPEAFF.

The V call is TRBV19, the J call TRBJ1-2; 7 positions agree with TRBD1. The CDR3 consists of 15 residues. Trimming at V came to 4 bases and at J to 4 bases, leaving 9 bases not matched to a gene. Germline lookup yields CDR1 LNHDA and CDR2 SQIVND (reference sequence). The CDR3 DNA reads TGTGCCAGTAGTAATGTATACAGGGGCACCTATGGCTACACCTTC. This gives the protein CASSNVYRGTYGYTF.

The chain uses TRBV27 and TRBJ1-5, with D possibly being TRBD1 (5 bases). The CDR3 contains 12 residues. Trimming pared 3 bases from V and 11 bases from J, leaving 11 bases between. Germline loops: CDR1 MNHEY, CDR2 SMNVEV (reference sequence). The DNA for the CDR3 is TGTGCCAGCAGTTTTCTTCAGGGCACCCAGCATTTT. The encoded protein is CASSFLQGTQHF.

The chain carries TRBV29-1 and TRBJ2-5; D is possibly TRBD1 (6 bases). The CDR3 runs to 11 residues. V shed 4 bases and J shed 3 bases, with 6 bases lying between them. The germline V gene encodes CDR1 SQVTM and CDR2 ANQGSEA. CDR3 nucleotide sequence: TGCAGCGTTGCAGGGGAAGAGACCCAGTACTTC. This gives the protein CSVAGEETQYF.

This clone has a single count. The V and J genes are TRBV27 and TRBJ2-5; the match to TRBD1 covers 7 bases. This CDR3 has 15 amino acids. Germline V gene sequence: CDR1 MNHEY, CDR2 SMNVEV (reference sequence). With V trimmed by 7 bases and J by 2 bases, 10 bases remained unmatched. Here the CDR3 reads CASTLLGTAQETQYF. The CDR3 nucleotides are TGTGCCAGCACCCTTTTGGGGACAGCGCAAGAGACCCAGTACTTC.

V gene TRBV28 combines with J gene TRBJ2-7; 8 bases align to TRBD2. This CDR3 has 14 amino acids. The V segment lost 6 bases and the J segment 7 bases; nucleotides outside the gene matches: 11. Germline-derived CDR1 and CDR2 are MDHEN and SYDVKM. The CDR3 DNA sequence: TGTGCCAGCAGCCCCACCGGGGGGGCGGGTGAGCAGTACTTC. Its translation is CASSPTGGAGEQYF.

The DNA of the CDR3 is TGTGCCAGCAGCTCAGGGTACAATGAGCAGTTCTTC. It encodes CASSSGYNEQFF. V usage is TRBV5-8 and J usage is TRBJ2-1, with D possibly being TRBD1 (5 bases). Germline V lookup: CDR1 SGHTS, CDR2 YDEGEE. Trimming pared 3 bases from V and 4 bases from J, leaving 5 bases between. This CDR3 comprises 12 residues.

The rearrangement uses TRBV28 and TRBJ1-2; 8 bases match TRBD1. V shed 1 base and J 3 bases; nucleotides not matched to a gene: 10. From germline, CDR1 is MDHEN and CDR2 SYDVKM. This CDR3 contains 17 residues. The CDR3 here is CASSLLQGASVHYGYTF. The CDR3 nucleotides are TGTGCCAGCAGTTTATTGCAGGGGGCGTCGGTACACTATGGCTACACCTTC.

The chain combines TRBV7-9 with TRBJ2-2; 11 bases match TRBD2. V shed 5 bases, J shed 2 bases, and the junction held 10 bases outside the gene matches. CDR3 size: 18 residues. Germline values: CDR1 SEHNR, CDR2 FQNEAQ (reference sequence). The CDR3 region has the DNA TGTGCCAGCAGCCCGCTGGCCGGGACTAGCGGTAACACCGGGGAGCTGTTTTTT. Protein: CASSPLAGTSGNTGELFF.

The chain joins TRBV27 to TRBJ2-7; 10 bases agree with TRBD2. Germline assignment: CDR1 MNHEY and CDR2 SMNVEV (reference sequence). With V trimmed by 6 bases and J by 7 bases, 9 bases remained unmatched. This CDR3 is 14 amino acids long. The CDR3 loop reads CASRGLAVSREQYF. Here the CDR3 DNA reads TGTGCCAGCAGAGGACTAGCGGTTTCTAGAGAGCAGTACTTC.

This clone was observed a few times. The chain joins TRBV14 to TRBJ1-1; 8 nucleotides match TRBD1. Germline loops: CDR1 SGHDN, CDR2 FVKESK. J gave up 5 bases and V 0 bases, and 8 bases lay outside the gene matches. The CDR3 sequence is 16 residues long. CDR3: CASSQDWTGRRTEAFF. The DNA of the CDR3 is TGTGCCAGCAGCCAAGATTGGACAGGGAGGCGGACTGAAGCTTTCTTT.

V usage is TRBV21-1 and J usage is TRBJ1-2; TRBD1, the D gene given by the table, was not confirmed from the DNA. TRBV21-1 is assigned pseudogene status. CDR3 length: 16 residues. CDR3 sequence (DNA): TGTGCCAGCAGCACCTGGACAGGGGCGCATATCTATGGCTACACCTTC. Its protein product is CASSTWTGAHIYGYTF.

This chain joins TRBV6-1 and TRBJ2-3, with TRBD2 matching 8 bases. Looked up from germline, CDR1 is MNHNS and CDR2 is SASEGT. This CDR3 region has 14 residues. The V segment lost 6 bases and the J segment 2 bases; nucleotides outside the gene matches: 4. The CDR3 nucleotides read TGTGCCAGCAGCCACGGGGGGGCCACAGATACGCAGTATTTT. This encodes CASSHGGATDTQYF.

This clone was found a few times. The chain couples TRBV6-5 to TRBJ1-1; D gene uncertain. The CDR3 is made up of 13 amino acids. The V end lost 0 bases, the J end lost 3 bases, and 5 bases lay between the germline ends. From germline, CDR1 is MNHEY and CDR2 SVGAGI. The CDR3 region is CASSYSKHTEAFF. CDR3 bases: TGTGCCAGCAGTTACTCGAAACACACTGAAGCTTTCTTT.

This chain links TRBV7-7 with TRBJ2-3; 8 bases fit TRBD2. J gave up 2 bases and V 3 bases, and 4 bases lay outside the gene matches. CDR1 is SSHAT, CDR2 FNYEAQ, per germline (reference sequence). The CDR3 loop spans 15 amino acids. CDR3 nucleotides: TGTGCCAGCAGCTTCAGCGGGGGTACCACAGATACGCAGTATTTT. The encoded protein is CASSFSGGTTDTQYF.

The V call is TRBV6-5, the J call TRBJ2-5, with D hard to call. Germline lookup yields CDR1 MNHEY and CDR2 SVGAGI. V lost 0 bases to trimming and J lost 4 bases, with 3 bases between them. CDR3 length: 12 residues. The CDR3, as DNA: TGTGCCAGCAGTTACTCGGGAGAGACCCAGTACTTC. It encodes CASSYSGETQYF.

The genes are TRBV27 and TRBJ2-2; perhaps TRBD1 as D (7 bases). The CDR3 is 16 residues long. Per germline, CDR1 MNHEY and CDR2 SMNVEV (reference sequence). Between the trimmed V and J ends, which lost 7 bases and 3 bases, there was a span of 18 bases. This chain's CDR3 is CASIRGGTVDTGELFF. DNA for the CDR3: TGTGCCAGCATAAGGGGCGGGACAGTAGACACCGGGGAGCTGTTTTTT.

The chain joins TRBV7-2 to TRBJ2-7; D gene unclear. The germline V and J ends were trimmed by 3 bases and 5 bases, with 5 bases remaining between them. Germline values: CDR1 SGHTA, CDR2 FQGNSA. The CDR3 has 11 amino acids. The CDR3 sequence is CASSFSHEQYF. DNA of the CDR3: TGTGCCAGCAGCTTTAGCCACGAGCAGTACTTC.

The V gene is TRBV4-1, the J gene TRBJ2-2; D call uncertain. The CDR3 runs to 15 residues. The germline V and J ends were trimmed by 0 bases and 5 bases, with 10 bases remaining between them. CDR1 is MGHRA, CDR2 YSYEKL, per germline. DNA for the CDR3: TGCGCCAGCAGCCAAGATAAGTTGGGAACCGGGGAGCTGTTTTTT. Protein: CASSQDKLGTGELFF.

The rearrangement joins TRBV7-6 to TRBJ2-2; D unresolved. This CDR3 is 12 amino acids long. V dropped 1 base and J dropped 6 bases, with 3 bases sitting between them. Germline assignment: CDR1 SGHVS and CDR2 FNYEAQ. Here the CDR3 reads CASSLDPGELFF. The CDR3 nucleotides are TGTGCCAGCAGCTTAGATCCCGGGGAGCTGTTTTTT.

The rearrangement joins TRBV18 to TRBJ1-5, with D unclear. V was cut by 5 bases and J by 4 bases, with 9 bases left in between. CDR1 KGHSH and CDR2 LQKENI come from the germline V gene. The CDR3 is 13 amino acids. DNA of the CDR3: TGTGCCAGCTCAATCACAGAGAATCAGCCCCAGCATTTT. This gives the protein CASSITENQPQHF.

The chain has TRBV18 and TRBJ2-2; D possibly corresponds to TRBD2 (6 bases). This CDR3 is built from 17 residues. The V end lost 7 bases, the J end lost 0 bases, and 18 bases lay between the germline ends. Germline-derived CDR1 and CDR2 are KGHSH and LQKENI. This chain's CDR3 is CASLRLGGPSNTGELFF. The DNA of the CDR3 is TGTGCCAGCTTACGATTGGGGGGACCTTCGAACACCGGGGAGCTGTTTTTT. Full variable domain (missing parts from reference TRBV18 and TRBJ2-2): NAGVMQNPRHLVRRRGQEARLRCSPMKGHSHVYWYRQLPEEGLKFMVYLQKENIIDESGMPKERFSAEFPKEGPSILRIQQVVRGDSAAYFCASLRLGGPSNTGELFFGEGSRLTVL.

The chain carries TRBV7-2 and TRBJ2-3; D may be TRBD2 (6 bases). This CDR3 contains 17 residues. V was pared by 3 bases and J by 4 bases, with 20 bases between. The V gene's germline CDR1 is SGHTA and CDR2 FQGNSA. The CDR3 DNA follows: TGTGCCAGCAGCTTCCTCCCCGCCGGGGGAAGGTCAGATACGCAGTATTTT. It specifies CASSFLPAGGRSDTQYF.

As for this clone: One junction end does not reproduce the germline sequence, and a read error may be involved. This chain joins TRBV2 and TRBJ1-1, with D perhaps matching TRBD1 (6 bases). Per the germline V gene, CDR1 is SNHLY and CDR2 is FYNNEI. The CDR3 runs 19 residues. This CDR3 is CASREGTQGPKLMNTEAFF. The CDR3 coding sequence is TGTGCCAGCAGGGAAGGGACACAGGGCCCTAAACTCATGAACACTGAAGCTTTCTTT.